Following are 29 T cell receptor beta chains from one sample sequenced in a study of blood T cell repertoires in COVID-19. Clones were sequenced by immunoSEQ multiplex PCR, and TCRdb holds only the in-frame ones, with some missing. In the table there are approximately 360,000 clones, more than 70% of which are singletons. Sequenced input: peripheral blood. Source of these receptors: a man aged 35 to 55 with acute or convalescent COVID-19.

J is TRBJ1-2 and V is TRBV15; TRBD1 matches 11 bases. V dropped 0 bases and J dropped 8; count of bases not matched to a gene: 8. Germline values: CDR1 LNHNV, CDR2 YYDKDF (reference sequence). The CDR3 runs to 16 residues. For the CDR3, the DNA is TGTGCCACCAGCAGAGATTTAGGACAGGGGGCCGACGGCTACACCTTC. Protein: CATSRDLGQGADGYTF. Full variable domain (rest looked up from reference TRBV15 and TRBJ1-2): DAMVIQNPRYQVTQFGKPVTLSCSQTLNHNVMYWYQQKSSQAPKLLFHYYDKDFNNEADTPDNFQSRRPNTSFCFLDIRSPGLGDTAMYLCATSRDLGQGADGYTFGSGTRLTVV.

This chain joins TRBV20-1 and TRBJ2-7, with D perhaps matching TRBD1 (6 bases). With 3 bases removed from V and 2 bases from J, the gap between germline ends came to 17 bases. The CDR3 is 15 residues long. Germline CDR1 DFQATT, CDR2 SNEGSKA (reference sequence). CDR3 bases: TGCAGTGCTAGTGGGAATCCGGGACATCCCTACGAGCAGTACTTC. Translated, it gives CSASGNPGHPYEQYF.

The chain recombines TRBV9 with TRBJ2-7, with 8 nucleotides matching TRBD1. The CDR3 totals 16 residues. Germline trimming cut 0 bases from V and 3 bases from J; bases unmatched to any gene: 8. Germline CDR1 SGDLS, CDR2 YYNGEE. The CDR3 sequence is CASSVGFGDRGYEQYF. The CDR3 coding sequence is TGTGCCAGCAGCGTAGGGTTCGGAGACAGGGGCTACGAGCAGTACTTC.

This rearrangement joins TRBV7-9 to TRBJ2-3, with a possible D match to TRBD1 (6 bases). The V gene's germline CDR1 is SEHNR and CDR2 FQNEAQ (reference sequence). V was trimmed by 4 bases and J by 0 bases, leaving 8 bases between them. This CDR3 spans 14 amino acids. CDR3 residues: CASSSGQSTDTQYF. CDR3 in DNA: TGTGCCAGCAGCTCCGGACAGAGCACAGATACGCAGTATTTT.

This clone occurred a few times. The chain links TRBV5-8 to TRBJ2-3, with TRBD2 matching over 10 bases. J gave up 3 bases and V 4 bases, and 5 bases lay outside the gene matches. The V gene's germline CDR1 is SGHTS and CDR2 YDEGEE. This CDR3 is built from 15 residues. This CDR3 is CASSLMGLATDTQYF. The CDR3 DNA sequence: TGTGCCAGCAGCCTAATGGGACTAGCGACAGATACGCAGTATTTT.

The chain recombines TRBV11-2 with TRBJ2-1; TRBD1 matches at 7 bases. V was pared by 4 bases and J by 4 bases, with 13 bases of the junction left unmatched. Germline V gene sequence: CDR1 SGHAT, CDR2 FQNNGV. This CDR3 spans 17 amino acids. The CDR3 bases are TGTGCCAGCAGCTCCCCCGTGTCTGGGACAGAATACAATGAGCAGTTCTTC. Translating it yields CASSSPVSGTEYNEQFF. The full variable domain, its missing parts supplied by reference TRBV11-2 and TRBJ2-1, is EAGVAQSPRYKIIEKRQSVAFWCNPISGHATLYWYQQILGQGPKLLIQFQNNGVVDDSQLPKDRFSAERLKGVDSTLKIQPAKLEDSAVYLCASSSPVSGTEYNEQFFGPGTRLTVL.

The chain couples TRBV27 to TRBJ2-2; D remains unclear. Germline CDR1 and CDR2: MNHEY and SMNVEV (reference sequence). The CDR3 is 17 amino acids. V lost 3 bases and J 0 bases, leaving 14 bases between the germline ends. CDR3 in amino acids: CASSFPTGYANTGELFF. The CDR3 DNA reads as TGTGCCAGCAGTTTTCCCACCGGGTACGCGAACACCGGGGAGCTGTTTTTT.

The V and J genes are TRBV28 and TRBJ1-1; D uncertain. There are 13 residues in the CDR3. Germline V gives CDR1 MDHEN, CDR2 SYDVKM. In nucleotides, the CDR3 is TGTGCGTCAACGGTCGGGATTAACACTGAAGCTTTCTTT. Its translation is CASTVGINTEAFF.

The chain is built from TRBV7-2 and TRBJ2-1, with D maybe TRBD1 (5 bases). The CDR3 runs to 16 residues. CDR1 and CDR2 (germline): SGHTA, FQGNSA. V was pared by 2 bases and J by 0 bases, with 11 bases between. The CDR3 spells CASSLRGFNSYNEQFF. The CDR3 DNA follows: TGTGCCAGCAGCTTAAGGGGCTTTAACTCCTACAATGAGCAGTTCTTC.

The rearrangement joins TRBV6-5 to TRBJ2-7; no definite D call. The CDR3 extends over 13 amino acids. Germline CDR1 and CDR2: MNHEY and SVGAGI. V lost 5 bases to trimming and J lost 5 bases, with 13 bases between them. This CDR3 is CASSPPRRNEQYF. CDR3 sequence (DNA): TGTGCCAGCAGTCCCCCGAGGCGGAACGAGCAGTACTTC.

The chain employs TRBV4-3 and TRBJ1-6; perhaps TRBD1 as D (5 bases). Germline V CDR1 and CDR2: LGHNA, YSLEER. The CDR3 is 19 amino acids. The V end lost 0 bases, the J end lost 0 bases, and 15 bases lay between the germline ends. The CDR3 sequence is CASSQETAQRSSYNSPLHF. The CDR3 nucleotides are TGCGCCAGCAGCCAAGAGACAGCACAAAGGAGCTCCTATAATTCACCCCTCCACTTT.

Turning to this clone: This specimen includes other DNA sequences encoding the same CDR3. The chain recombines TRBV28 with TRBJ1-2; D gene unclear. V gave up 2 bases and J gave up 4 bases, with 8 bases separating them. The CDR3 runs to 13 residues. CDR1 MDHEN and CDR2 SYDVKM come from the germline V gene. DNA of the CDR3: TGTGCCAGCAGTTTAGGGCAGTCCTATGGCTACACCTTC. Protein: CASSLGQSYGYTF.

This chain uses TRBV7-8 with TRBJ2-1, with TRBD2 matching 14 bases. CDR1 SGHVS and CDR2 FQNEAQ come from the germline V gene. Trimming took 2 bases from V and 8 from J; bases not matched to a gene: 8. The CDR3 is 17 residues long. DNA for the CDR3: TGTGCCAGCAGCTTACCGACAACGGGACTAGCGGGAGATGAGCAGTTCTTC. Protein: CASSLPTTGLAGDEQFF.

The CDR3 DNA follows: TGTGCCTGGGGGGACACCCTTAGTGAGCAGTACTTC. As protein: CAWGDTLSEQYF. The chain joins TRBV30 to TRBJ2-7; maybe TRBD1 (6 bases). Trimming left V 5 bases short and J 7 bases short, with 15 bases between. This CDR3 contains 12 residues. CDR1 GTSNPN and CDR2 SVGIG come from the germline V gene (reference sequence).

V usage is TRBV30 and J usage is TRBJ1-1; 8 bases align to TRBD1. Germline CDR1 is GTSNPN and CDR2 is SVGIG (reference sequence). The CDR3 has 11 residues. The CDR3 loop reads CGIGTGGEAFF. CDR3 sequence (DNA): TGTGGCATCGGCACAGGGGGTGAAGCTTTCTTT.

The chain joins TRBV5-1 to TRBJ1-6; D is undetermined. CDR3 length: 16 residues. CDR1 and CDR2 from the germline V gene are SGHRS and YFSETQ. V lost 1 base and J 7 bases, leaving 15 bases between the germline ends. CDR3 amino acids: CASSLSPDAENSPLHF. The DNA of the CDR3 is TGCGCCAGCAGCTTGTCCCCCGACGCGGAAAATTCACCCCTCCACTTT.

Here the CDR3 reads CASSLSGTGISYEQYF. CDR3 DNA sequence: TGTGCCAGCAGTTTATCGGGGACAGGGATTTCCTACGAGCAGTACTTC. The chain links TRBV27 to TRBJ2-7; TRBD1 matches at 9 bases. Germline-derived CDR1 and CDR2 are MNHEY and SMNVEV (reference sequence). The CDR3 sequence is 16 residues long. With 0 bases clipped from V and 1 base from J, the junction kept 4 bases outside the gene matches.

This chain joins TRBV10-3 and TRBJ1-3; D possibly corresponds to TRBD1 (5 bases). There are 16 residues in the CDR3. Germline loops: CDR1 ENHRY, CDR2 SYGVKD. V was cut by 3 bases and J by 0 bases, with 12 bases left in between. The CDR3 region has the DNA TGTGCCATCAGTGAAGGGGCAACTTACTCTGGAAACACCATATATTTT. This codes for CAISEGATYSGNTIYF.

J is TRBJ2-4 and V is TRBV7-9; 9 bases line up with TRBD1. V gave up 4 bases and J gave up 0 bases; unmatched junction bases: 7. The CDR3 is 17 amino acids. Germline CDR1 SEHNR, CDR2 FQNEAQ (reference sequence). CDR3 loop: CASSSNRGPLAKNIQYF. CDR3 DNA sequence: TGTGCCAGCAGCTCGAACAGGGGGCCCCTAGCCAAAAACATTCAGTACTTC.

V is TRBV4-2 and J is TRBJ2-7; tentatively, D is TRBD2 (5 bases). The germline CDR1 and CDR2 sequences are LGHNA and YNFKEQ. Between the trimmed V and J ends, which lost 0 bases and 2 bases, there was a span of 14 bases. The CDR3 totals 16 residues. Here the CDR3 DNA reads TGTGCCAGCAGCCAAGATACGGCTAGCCCGACCTACGAGCAGTACTTC. Amino acids: CASSQDTASPTYEQYF.

This clone was recorded only once. The genes are TRBV24-1 and TRBJ2-1, with a tentative D call TRBD2 (6 bases). This CDR3 is built from 16 residues. CDR1 is KGHDR, CDR2 SFDVKD, per germline. V shed 3 bases and J shed 8 bases, with 19 bases lying between them. This CDR3 reads CATSDGRTYISDEQFF. CDR3 nucleotides: TGTGCCACCAGTGATGGGAGGACCTACATTAGCGATGAGCAGTTCTTC.

The chain has TRBV27 and TRBJ2-1, with D perhaps matching TRBD2 (5 bases). Germline-derived CDR1 and CDR2 are MNHEY and SMNVEV (reference sequence). This CDR3 has 12 amino acids. V was cut by 2 bases and J by 6 bases, with 5 bases left in between. CDR3 in amino acids: CASSLEGNEQFF. CDR3 in DNA: TGTGCCAGCAGTTTAGAGGGCAATGAGCAGTTCTTC.

This clone was picked up a small number of times. Here the CDR3 DNA reads TGTGCCTTAACACCTGGGGCAGCCACGACCTATAATTCACCCCTCCACTTT. It codes for CALTPGAATTYNSPLHF. The rearrangement links TRBV30 to TRBJ1-6, with TRBD1 as a possible D gene (5 bases). This CDR3 comprises 17 residues. V shed 7 bases and J shed 2 bases, with 21 bases lying between them. Germline CDR1 GTSNPN, CDR2 SVGIG (reference sequence).

The V call is TRBV7-2, the J call TRBJ2-7; D may be TRBD2 (6 bases). The CDR3 runs to 16 residues. The ends were cut back, 3 bases at V and 5 bases at J, with 20 bases in the middle. Per germline, CDR1 SGHTA and CDR2 FQGNSA. This CDR3 reads CASSFSTGLMGNEQYF. Written as DNA, the CDR3 is TGTGCCAGCAGCTTCTCTACGGGACTCATGGGGAACGAGCAGTACTTC.

This chain connects TRBV5-4 to TRBJ1-5, with a weak D call TRBD1 (5 bases). Germline V gene sequence: CDR1 SGHNT, CDR2 YYREEE (reference sequence). V lost 4 bases and J 8 bases, leaving 13 bases between the germline ends. The CDR3 spans 13 residues. Here the CDR3 reads CASSLRGSEPQHF. The CDR3 nucleotides are TGTGCCAGCAGCCTCCGGGGGAGCGAGCCCCAGCATTTT.

This chain uses TRBV24-1 with TRBJ2-5; 8 bases are a match to TRBD1. CDR1 KGHDR and CDR2 SFDVKD come from the germline V gene. V gave up 0 bases and J gave up 4 bases; unmatched junction bases: 6. The CDR3 contains 16 residues. Here the CDR3 reads CATSDLGQGAGETQYF. The CDR3 DNA reads as TGTGCCACCAGTGATTTGGGGCAGGGGGCAGGAGAGACCCAGTACTTC.

The rearrangement uses TRBV10-3 and TRBJ2-7; 8 positions match TRBD1. This CDR3 has 12 residues. Per germline, CDR1 ENHRY and CDR2 SYGVKD. Trimming removed 4 bases from V and 5 bases from J; junction bases left unmatched: 1. The CDR3 bases are TGTGCCATCAGTGCAGGGGGCGACGAGCAGTACTTC. The encoded protein is CAISAGGDEQYF.

J is TRBJ2-1 and V is TRBV19; TRBD1 agrees at 7 bases. Germline assignment: CDR1 LNHDA and CDR2 SQIVND (reference sequence). The CDR3 runs 14 residues. V was pared by 7 bases and J by 4 bases, with 7 bases of the junction left unmatched. The CDR3 spells CASTKTGSYNEQFF. CDR3 DNA: TGTGCCAGTACTAAGACAGGGTCTTACAATGAGCAGTTCTTC.

The chain carries TRBV6-5 and TRBJ1-2, with 9 bases identical to TRBD1. The germline V gene encodes CDR1 MNHEY and CDR2 SVGAGI. This CDR3 is 13 amino acids long. J lost 7 bases, V lost 7 bases, and 7 bases had no gene match. The chain's CDR3 is CASKLDRGFGYTF. The CDR3 DNA sequence: TGTGCCAGCAAGCTTGACAGGGGGTTTGGCTACACCTTC.